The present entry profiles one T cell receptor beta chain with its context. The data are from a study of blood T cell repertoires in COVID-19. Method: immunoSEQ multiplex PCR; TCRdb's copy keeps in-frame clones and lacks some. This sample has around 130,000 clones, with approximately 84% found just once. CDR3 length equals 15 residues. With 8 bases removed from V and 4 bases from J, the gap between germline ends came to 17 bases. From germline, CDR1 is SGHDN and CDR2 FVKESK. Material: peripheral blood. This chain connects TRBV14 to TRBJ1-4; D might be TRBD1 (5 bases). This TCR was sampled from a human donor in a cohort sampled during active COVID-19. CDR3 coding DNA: TGTGCCAGCGCATGGGAGGAGGGGAATAATGAAAAACTGTTTTTT. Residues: CASAWEEGNNEKLFF.